What follows are 10 T cell receptor beta chains derived from one specimen sequenced in a study of blood T cells in healthy people across ages. A second PCR of about 7 to 11 cycles used a sample-barcoded 5' primer and a J-beta primer mix. TCRdb ran MiXCR on the 5' RACE reads and lists one entry per CDR3 protein. Here the sample spans some 1,800,000 distinct CDR3 sequences, more than 35% being singletons. Input material: blood. These receptors were taken from a human donor in good health.

The rearrangement links TRBV29-1 to TRBJ1-1, with 9 bases fitting TRBD1. Trimming took 4 bases from V and 0 from J; bases not matched to a gene: 9. Germline V gene data show CDR1 as SQVTM and CDR2 as ANQGSEA. The CDR3 covers 16 residues. The CDR3 DNA sequence: TGCAGCGTTGGAGGGGGACAGGGCTACATGAACACTGAAGCTTTCTTT. This encodes CSVGGGQGYMNTEAFF.

Turning to this clonotype: Germline is not matched at one junction end, which may reflect a read error. V and J are TRBV6-2 or TRBV6-3 and TRBJ2-7, with D maybe TRBD1 (6 bases). Germline V CDR1 and CDR2: MNHEY, SVGEGT. The CDR3 spans 15 residues. The CDR3 sequence is CVSSSDRTLPYEQYF. In DNA form, the CDR3 reads TGTGTCAGCAGTTCCGACAGGACCCTACCCTACGAGCAGTACTTC.

This clonotype has more than one count but fewer than ten. The CDR3 sequence: CASSRGVNSNQPQHF. CDR3 bases: TGTGCCAGCAGCCGAGGGGTCAATAGCAATCAGCCCCAGCATTTT. The rearrangement links TRBV5-5 to TRBJ1-5; a weak D match, TRBD1 (5 bases). Trimming removed 4 bases from V and 0 bases from J, with 11 bases in between. This CDR3 has 15 residues. Germline V gene lookup returns CDR1 SGHKS and CDR2 YYEKEE (reference sequence). Full variable domain (outside the CDR3, taken from reference TRBV5-5 and TRBJ1-5): DAGVTQSPTHLIKTRGQQVTLRCSPISGHKSVSWYQQVLGQGPQFIFQYYEKEERGRGNFPDRFSARQFPNYSSELNVNALLLGDSALYLCASSRGVNSNQPQHFGDGTRLSIL.

This chain links TRBV6-5 with TRBJ1-1; 7 nucleotides align to TRBD1. The CDR3 is 14 residues long. The germline V gene encodes CDR1 MNHEY and CDR2 SVGAGI. J gave up 7 bases and V 5 bases, and 10 bases lay outside the gene matches. This chain's CDR3 is CASSNDRDWGEAFF. DNA for the CDR3: TGTGCCAGCAGTAACGACAGGGATTGGGGTGAAGCTTTCTTT.

The chain carries TRBV5-1 and TRBJ2-5; TRBD2 matches 7 bases. In germline, CDR1 is SGHRS, CDR2 YFSETQ. This CDR3 is 14 amino acids long. The junction had 4 bases not matched to a gene; V was cut back by 3 bases and J by 2 bases. The chain's CDR3 is CASSSISGQETQYF. The CDR3 region has the DNA TGCGCCAGCAGCTCCATTAGCGGGCAAGAGACCCAGTACTTC.

The chain combines TRBV27 with TRBJ1-1; D is ambiguous. Trimming took off 4 bases at V and 1 base at J, with 13 bases between the two ends. This CDR3 has 15 amino acids. Germline CDR1 MNHEY, CDR2 SMNVEV (reference sequence). This CDR3 reads CASSSWPRTNTEAFF. The CDR3 DNA reads TGTGCCAGCAGTTCGTGGCCCCGGACGAACACTGAAGCTTTCTTT.

This clonotype has just a few counts. J is TRBJ1-4 and V is TRBV5-1, with D perhaps matching TRBD1 (6 bases). Trimming cost V 4 bases and J 0 bases, with 10 bases left between them. The germline V gene has CDR1 SGHRS and CDR2 YFSETQ. The CDR3 is 15 residues long. The CDR3 nucleotides are TGCGCCAGCAGCCTGGACAGAACAACTAATGAAAAACTGTTTTTT. It encodes CASSLDRTTNEKLFF.

This clonotype was seen a handful of times. This chain uses TRBV19 with TRBJ2-3; no clear D gene. This CDR3 has 14 residues. V lost 6 bases to trimming and J lost 3 bases, with 13 bases between them. Germline CDR1 is LNHDA and CDR2 is SQIVND (reference sequence). The CDR3 bases are TGTGCCAGTAGGCTAACGGAGCGAACAGATACGCAGTATTTT. The encoded protein is CASRLTERTDTQYF.

Points on this clonotype: Germline and junction disagree at one end, which may indicate a read error. The rearrangement uses TRBV5-1 and TRBJ1-1, with unresolved D. The CDR3 has 14 amino acids. CDR1 and CDR2 (germline): SGHRS, YFSETQ. The CDR3 spells CASSLGALNTGAFF. As DNA, the CDR3 is TGCGCCAGCAGCTTGGGGGCCCTGAACACTGGAGCTTTCTTT.

This chain uses TRBV20-1 with TRBJ1-4; D is uncertain. With 0 bases removed from V and 4 bases from J, the gap between germline ends came to 9 bases. This CDR3 is built from 14 residues. The V gene's germline CDR1 is DFQATT and CDR2 SNEGSKA (reference sequence). In nucleotides, the CDR3 is TGCAGTGCTAGAGAGTTAGCCTATAATGAAAAACTGTTTTTT. As protein: CSARELAYNEKLFF.